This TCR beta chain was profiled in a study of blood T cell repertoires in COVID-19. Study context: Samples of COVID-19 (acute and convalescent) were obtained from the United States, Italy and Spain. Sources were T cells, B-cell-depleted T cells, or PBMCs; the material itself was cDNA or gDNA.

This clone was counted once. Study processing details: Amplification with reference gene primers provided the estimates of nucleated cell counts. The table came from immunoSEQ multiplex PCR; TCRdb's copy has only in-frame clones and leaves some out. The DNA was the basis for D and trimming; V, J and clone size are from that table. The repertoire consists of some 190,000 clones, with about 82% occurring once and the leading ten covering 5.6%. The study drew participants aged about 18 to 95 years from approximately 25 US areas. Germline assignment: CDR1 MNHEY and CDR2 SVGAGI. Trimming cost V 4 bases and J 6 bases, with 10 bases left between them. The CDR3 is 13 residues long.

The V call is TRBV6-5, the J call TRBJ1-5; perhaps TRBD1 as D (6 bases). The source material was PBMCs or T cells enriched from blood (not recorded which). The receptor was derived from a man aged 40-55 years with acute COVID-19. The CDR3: CASSFGGSQPQHF. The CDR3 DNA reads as TGTGCCAGCAGTTTTGGGGGCAGTCAGCCCCAGCATTTT.